This section outlines one T cell receptor beta chain sequence together with its context. The data are from a study of cytomegalovirus exposure and HLA in healthy donors. CDR1 and CDR2 (germline): SEHNR, FQNEAQ (reference sequence). The CDR3 is 14 amino acids. The ends were cut back, 5 bases at V and 1 base at J, with 11 bases in the middle. The PCR used 60 Vbeta and 13 Jbeta primers. Some clones are missing from TCRdb's copy, which holds only in-frame ones; the method was immunoSEQ multiplex PCR. The data contain 110,000 to 150,000 clones, approximately 79% of them singletons. The specimen sequenced was PBMCs. The chain recombines TRBV7-9 with TRBJ1-1, with D tentatively TRBD1 (5 bases). The sequence derives from a female donor in good health and CMV-seronegative. DNA of the CDR3: TGTGCCAGCAGCGGGCGGGGGGGGAACACTGAAGCTTTCTTT. This gives the protein CASSGRGGNTEAFF.